The clone carrying this TCR beta chain appeared a few times. Its antigen is still unknown. The record originates from a study of glioma-infiltrating T cells. Using RNA template, CDR3s of TCR alpha and beta were amplified with iRepertoire arm-PCR. TCRdb recomputed calls from the multiplex PCR reads with MiXCR, one row per CDR3 protein. The sample records approximately 190,000 distinct CDR3 sequences, roughly 32% being singletons. General study results and limits: Gliomas, especially low-grade, showed above-expected tissue-blood divergence; non-neoplastic patients showed below.

Germline CDR1 reads SQVTM; CDR2 reads ANQGSEA. CDR3 length equals 13 residues. V was clipped by 6 bases and J by 3 bases; unmatched bases: 6. The V gene is TRBV29-1, the J gene TRBJ2-7, with 9 bases identical to TRBD1. This receptor was taken from a human donor with low-grade glioma or glioblastoma, undergoing nonglioma brain surgery, or in good health (not recorded which). Sequenced sample: glioma tissue, nonneoplastic brain tissue, or PBMCs (not recorded which). The CDR3 loop is CSVRQGVGYEQYF. The CDR3, as DNA: TGCAGCGTACGACAGGGGGTAGGCTACGAGCAGTACTTC.